Presented here are 5 T cell receptor beta chains from one specimen sequenced in a study of T cell changes during pregnancy in multiple sclerosis. Data came from immunoSEQ multiplex PCR; TCRdb stores just in-frame clones and leaves some out. The data hold 35,000 to 40,000 clones, with roughly nine tenths observed a single time. Sequenced material: CD4+ T cells from peripheral blood mononuclear cells, taken after pregnancy. Every receptor here comes from a female donor in good health, enrolled as a control in a pregnancy study.

The chain couples TRBV6-5 to TRBJ2-5; TRBD2 agrees at 9 bases. Trimming cost V 7 bases and J 4 bases; bases outside gene matches: 10. The CDR3 contains 15 residues. Per germline, CDR1 MNHEY and CDR2 SVGAGI. For the CDR3, the DNA is TGTGCCAGCAAGGAGCTAGCGGGATTATTAGAGACCCAGTACTTC. Translation: CASKELAGLLETQYF.

CDR3 sequence (DNA): TGTGCCAGCGGTGAGACAGGGCTCTACAGGGAGCAGTTCTTC. Its translation is CASGETGLYREQFF. The chain joins TRBV19 to TRBJ2-1; 7 nucleotides match TRBD1. The CDR3 length is 14 residues. CDR1 is LNHDA and CDR2 is SQIVND in the germline V gene (reference sequence). V shed 9 bases, J shed 10 bases, and the junction held 15 bases outside the gene matches.

The rearrangement uses TRBV4-2 and TRBJ1-5; unclear D gene. The CDR3 length is 16 residues. Between the trimmed V and J ends, which lost 1 base and 0 bases, there was a span of 10 bases. Germline V gene sequence: CDR1 LGHNA, CDR2 YNFKEQ. Here the CDR3 DNA reads TGTGCCAGCAGCCAAGTTTCCTTGTATAGCAATCAGCCCCAGCATTTT. It yields the protein CASSQVSLYSNQPQHF.

This chain connects TRBV4-3 to TRBJ1-5; D is undetermined. Germline V lookup: CDR1 LGHNA, CDR2 YSLEER. The length of the CDR3 is 15 residues. The V gene lost 0 bases and the J gene lost 5 bases, with 11 bases spanning the gap. CDR3 sequence (DNA): TGCGCCAGCAGCCAAGATCTGGGCAGAGATCAGCCCCAGCATTTT. Amino acid sequence: CASSQDLGRDQPQHF.

The V gene is TRBV5-1, the J gene TRBJ2-2, with D possibly TRBD1 on 6 matching bases. The CDR3 consists of 17 residues. V gave up 3 bases and J gave up 6 bases, with 21 bases separating them. The germline gives CDR1 SGHRS, CDR2 YFSETQ. CDR3 nucleotides: TGCGCCAGCAGCTCCCCGATATTCTCTACAGGGCCCGGGGAGCTGTTTTTT. Protein product: CASSSPIFSTGPGELFF.